The rows below give T cell receptor beta chains drawn from one sample of a study of blood T cells in healthy people across ages. TCRdb called the 5' RACE reads again in MiXCR, with one record for every CDR3 protein. The sample consists of hundreds of thousands of distinct CDR3 sequences, less than 25% of them appearing once. The same data also went into a second study, on T cells of mothers and their children.

The sample was blood. The receptors shown here come from a boy aged 10-17 years in good health. Both conserved end residues are part of each CDR3. The order of the fields is CDR3 protein, CDR3 DNA, V gene, CDR3 length, J gene, clone size, D gene. The D gene is left open where the match is weak. The size field is filled for only some rows; it gives once, few, many or a size class.

CDR3: CSARPSGRTELEQYF; DNA: TGCAGTGCTAGACCTAGCGGGAGGACCGAGTTGGAGCAGTACTTC; V: TRBV20-1; length: 15; J: TRBJ2-5; size: .; D: TRBD2
CDR3: CASSPWTSGRGAKNIQYF; DNA: TGTGCCAGTAGTCCCTGGACTAGCGGGAGGGGAGCCAAAAACATTCAGTACTTC; V: TRBV19; length: 18; J: TRBJ2-4; size: few; D: TRBD2
CDR3: CSATGEGYGYTF; DNA: TGCAGTGCCACCGGTGAGGGCTATGGCTACACCTTC; V: TRBV20-1; length: 12; J: TRBJ1-2; size: .; D: .
CDR3: CSGRGGANEQYF; DNA: TGCAGTGGTCGGGGAGGGGCGAACGAGCAGTACTTC; V: TRBV20-1; length: 12; J: TRBJ2-7; size: .; D: TRBD2
CDR3: CSVVVYDEQFF; DNA: TGCAGTGTTGTTGTATACGATGAGCAGTTCTTC; V: TRBV29-1; length: 11; J: TRBJ2-1; size: once; D: .
CDR3: CASSQSDSGNTIYF; DNA: TGTGCCAGCAGTCAGTCAGACTCTGGAAACACCATATATTTT; V: TRBV27; length: 14; J: TRBJ1-3; size: .; D: .
CDR3: CSVVRTGGLGETQYF; DNA: TGCAGCGTGGTACGAACAGGGGGCCTTGGGGAGACCCAGTACTTC; V: TRBV29-1; length: 15; J: TRBJ2-5; size: few; D: TRBD1
CDR3: CASSHEGVGGYTF; DNA: TGTGCCAGCAGCCATGAGGGGGTGGGCGGCTACACCTTC; V: TRBV3-1; length: 13; J: TRBJ1-2; size: few; D: .
CDR3: CASSQDQSSGRENEQFF; DNA: TGTGCCAGCAGCCAAGATCAGTCTAGCGGGAGGGAAAATGAGCAGTTCTTC; V: TRBV4-2; length: 17; J: TRBJ2-1; size: few; D: TRBD2
CDR3: CASSRLRTAVYF; DNA: TGTGCCAGCAGCCGATTACGGACAGCCGTGTACTTC; V: TRBV7-2; length: 12; J: TRBJ2-5; size: .; D: .
CDR3: CASSFKRRTGPNYGYTF; DNA: TGTGCCAGCAGCTTTAAACGTAGGACAGGGCCTAACTATGGCTACACCTTC; V: TRBV7-3; length: 17; J: TRBJ1-2; size: .; D: TRBD1
CDR3: CASSEVVLAGSQETQYF; DNA: TGTGCCAGCAGTGAAGTTGTCCTAGCGGGCAGCCAAGAGACCCAGTACTTC; V: TRBV6-1; length: 17; J: TRBJ2-5; size: .; D: TRBD2
CDR3: CASSLYPRDSLYEQYF; DNA: TGTGCCAGCAGTTTATACCCCCGGGACAGCCTCTACGAGCAGTACTTC; V: TRBV28; length: 16; J: TRBJ2-7; size: many; D: TRBD1
CDR3: CSVVWRDMQYF; DNA: TGCAGCGTTGTGTGGCGTGATATGCAGTATTTT; V: TRBV29-1; length: 11; J: TRBJ2-3; size: .; D: .
CDR3: CASSLAAGATHEQYF; DNA: TGTGCCAGCAGTTTAGCTGCGGGAGCCACCCACGAGCAGTACTTC; V: TRBV27; length: 15; J: TRBJ2-7; size: .; D: TRBD2
CDR3: CASSQGTGGYGYTF; DNA: TGTGCCAGCAGCCAAGGAACAGGGGGCTATGGCTACACCTTC; V: TRBV3-1; length: 14; J: TRBJ1-2; size: .; D: TRBD1
CDR3: CASSIGLAGVYEQYF; DNA: TGTGCCAGCAGCATTGGACTAGCGGGAGTTTACGAGCAGTACTTC; V: TRBV4-1; length: 15; J: TRBJ2-7; size: once; D: TRBD2
CDR3: CASSLASQAPYEQYF; DNA: TGCGCCAGCAGCTTGGCCTCGCAGGCCCCCTACGAGCAGTACTTC; V: TRBV5-1; length: 15; J: TRBJ2-7; size: .; D: .
CDR3: CSASDLERTSGKETQYF; DNA: TGCAGTGCTAGTGATCTGGAACGGACTAGCGGTAAAGAGACCCAGTACTTC; V: TRBV20-1; length: 17; J: TRBJ2-5; size: few; D: TRBD2
CDR3: CASSLWTGHNEQFF; DNA: TGTGCTAGCAGCTTGTGGACAGGGCACAATGAGCAGTTCTTC; V: TRBV7-7; length: 14; J: TRBJ2-1; size: few; D: TRBD1
CDR3: CSAAGVAVATNEKLFF; DNA: TGCAGTGCCGCTGGCGTAGCCGTCGCAACTAATGAAAAACTGTTTTTT; V: TRBV20-1; length: 16; J: TRBJ1-4; size: .; D: .
CDR3: CASSLAEGTYNEQFF; DNA: TGTGCCAGCAGCTTAGCGGAGGGGACCTACAATGAGCAGTTCTTC; V: TRBV7-2; length: 15; J: TRBJ2-1; size: .; D: .
CDR3: CASSLVQGQGYPSGANVLTF; DNA: TGCGCCAGCAGCTTGGTGCAAGGACAGGGCTACCCCTCTGGGGCCAACGTCCTGACTTTC; V: TRBV5-1; length: 20; J: TRBJ2-6; size: few; D: TRBD1
CDR3: CASSVEWWETQYF; DNA: TGTGCCAGCAGCGTAGAGTGGTGGGAGACCCAGTACTTC; V: TRBV9; length: 13; J: TRBJ2-5; size: .; D: .
CDR3: CASSSGLAGGHTGELFF; DNA: TGCGCCAGCAGCTCCGGACTAGCGGGGGGTCACACCGGGGAGCTGTTTTTT; V: TRBV5-1; length: 17; J: TRBJ2-2; size: few; D: TRBD2
CDR3: CASSQWDRGPGGELFF; DNA: TGCGCCAGCAGCCAGTGGGACAGGGGGCCAGGCGGGGAGCTGTTTTTT; V: TRBV4-3; length: 16; J: TRBJ2-2; size: few; D: TRBD1
CDR3: CSARDSGGNTIYF; DNA: TGCAGTGCTAGAGACTCGGGTGGAAACACCATATATTTT; V: TRBV20-1; length: 13; J: TRBJ1-3; size: once; D: .
CDR3: CASSLVVARTPLYGYTF; DNA: TGTGCCAGCAGCTTAGTGGTAGCGAGGACACCGCTCTATGGCTACACCTTC; V: TRBV13; length: 17; J: TRBJ1-2; size: .; D: .
CDR3: CASSQGDFYGYTF; DNA: TGTGCCAGCAGCCAAGGGGACTTTTATGGCTACACCTTC; V: TRBV4-2; length: 13; J: TRBJ1-2; size: .; D: .
CDR3: CASSDWDRGNTEAFF; DNA: TGTGCCAGCAGTGACTGGGACAGGGGGAACACTGAAGCTTTCTTT; V: TRBV6-6; length: 15; J: TRBJ1-1; size: .; D: TRBD1
CDR3: CSARGTGTGGADTQYF; DNA: TGCAGTGCTAGAGGTACCGGGACAGGGGGCGCAGATACGCAGTATTTT; V: TRBV20-1; length: 16; J: TRBJ2-3; size: few; D: TRBD1
CDR3: CASSPQGAHYEQYF; DNA: TGTGCCAGCAGCCCCCAGGGGGCCCACTACGAGCAGTACTTC; V: TRBV14; length: 14; J: TRBJ2-7; size: few; D: TRBD1
CDR3: CASSLLTSDEQYF; DNA: TGCGCCAGCAGCTTGTTAACTAGCGACGAGCAGTACTTC; V: TRBV5-1; length: 13; J: TRBJ2-7; size: .; D: TRBD2
CDR3: CASSVLAGVAEQFF; DNA: TGTGCCAGCAGCGTTCTAGCGGGGGTGGCCGAACAGTTCTTC; V: TRBV6-1; length: 14; J: TRBJ2-1; size: .; D: TRBD2
CDR3: CASSLRTSGSPGELFF; DNA: TGTGCCAGCAGTTTAAGGACTAGCGGGAGCCCCGGGGAGCTGTTTTTT; V: TRBV12-3/TRBV12-4; length: 16; J: TRBJ2-2; size: .; D: TRBD2
CDR3: CASSLAPLAGGDTQYF; DNA: TGTGCCAGCAGCTTAGCCCCGTTGGCGGGGGGCGATACGCAGTATTTT; V: TRBV7-2; length: 16; J: TRBJ2-3; size: .; D: TRBD2
CDR3: CSASPTGTGYGYTF; DNA: TGCAGTGCTAGCCCGACCGGGACAGGGTACGGCTACACCTTC; V: TRBV20-1; length: 14; J: TRBJ1-2; size: few; D: TRBD1
CDR3: CASSGLAGDETQYF; DNA: TGTGCCAGCAGTGGGCTAGCGGGGGACGAGACCCAGTACTTC; V: TRBV2; length: 14; J: TRBJ2-5; size: .; D: TRBD2
CDR3: CASSEGLAGVNEQFF; DNA: TGTGCCAGCAGTGAAGGGCTAGCGGGGGTCAATGAGCAGTTCTTC; V: TRBV2; length: 15; J: TRBJ2-1; size: few; D: TRBD2
CDR3: CASSFTRDFGYEQFF; DNA: TGTGCCAGCAGCTTTACGCGGGACTTTGGGTATGAGCAGTTCTTC; V: TRBV7-6; length: 15; J: TRBJ2-1; size: few; D: .
CDR3: CASSDSGNTIYF; DNA: TGTGCCAGCAGTGACTCTGGAAACACCATATATTTT; V: TRBV6-5; length: 12; J: TRBJ1-3; size: .; D: .
CDR3: CASSFNRGWNTEVFF; DNA: TGTGCCAGCAGCTTTAACAGGGGTTGGAACACTGAAGTTTTCTTT; V: TRBV7-2; length: 15; J: TRBJ1-1; size: .; D: TRBD1
CDR3: CASSLAISSLGYTF; DNA: TGTGCCAGCAGCTTAGCGATCTCCAGTCTAGGCTACACCTTC; V: TRBV7-9; length: 14; J: TRBJ1-2; size: .; D: .
CDR3: CASSTNTEIYEQYF; DNA: TGTGCCAGTAGTACCAATACAGAAATCTACGAGCAGTACTTC; V: TRBV19; length: 14; J: TRBJ2-7; size: .; D: .
CDR3: CASSDLLRGTFSFF; DNA: TGTGCCAGCAGCGATTTATTGCGGGGGACTTTTTCGTTCTTC; V: TRBV13; length: 14; J: TRBJ2-1; size: .; D: TRBD2
CDR3: CASSFVGGDIQYF; DNA: TGTGCCAGCAGTTTTGTAGGTGGGGACATTCAGTACTTC; V: TRBV12-3/TRBV12-4; length: 13; J: TRBJ2-4; size: .; D: .
CDR3: CASRMESFSYGYTF; DNA: TGTGCCAGCAGAATGGAGAGTTTCAGCTATGGCTACACCTTC; V: TRBV2; length: 14; J: TRBJ1-2; size: .; D: .
CDR3: CASSLEPQYF; DNA: TGTGCCAGCAGCTTAGAACCCCAGTACTTC; V: TRBV7-2; length: 10; J: TRBJ2-5; size: .; D: .
CDR3: CSVNGQGYEQYF; DNA: TGCAGCGTTAATGGACAGGGATACGAGCAGTACTTC; V: TRBV29-1; length: 12; J: TRBJ2-7; size: .; D: TRBD1
CDR3: CASSRHGTGYNEQYF; DNA: TGTGCCAGCAGTCGACACGGGACAGGGTACAACGAGCAGTACTTC; V: TRBV28; length: 15; J: TRBJ2-7; size: few; D: TRBD1
CDR3: CSARQGAPEAFF; DNA: TGCAGTGCTAGACAGGGGGCCCCTGAAGCTTTCTTT; V: TRBV20-1; length: 12; J: TRBJ1-1; size: few; D: TRBD1
CDR3: CASSQNIQGDLYGYTF; DNA: TGTGCCAGCAGCCAAAATATACAGGGGGACCTCTATGGCTACACCTTC; V: TRBV14; length: 16; J: TRBJ1-2; size: .; D: TRBD1
CDR3: CASSLGRTGELFF; DNA: TGTGCCAGCAGCCTGGGACGGACCGGGGAGCTGTTTTTT; V: TRBV14; length: 13; J: TRBJ2-2; size: many; D: .
CDR3: CASSEIGLAGGSGGEQFF; DNA: TGTGCCAGCAGTGAAATTGGACTAGCGGGAGGATCTGGAGGGGAGCAGTTCTTC; V: TRBV6-1; length: 18; J: TRBJ2-1; size: .; D: TRBD2
CDR3: CASSPWANEQYF; DNA: TGTGCCAGCAGCCCTTGGGCAAACGAGCAGTACTTC; V: TRBV12-3/TRBV12-4; length: 12; J: TRBJ2-7; size: .; D: .
CDR3: CASSLDSVGQYF; DNA: TGTGCCAGCAGCTTAGATTCGGTAGGGCAGTACTTC; V: TRBV11-2; length: 12; J: TRBJ2-5; size: .; D: .
CDR3: CASSSLAGGVGTEQFF; DNA: TGTGCCAGCAGCTCCCTAGCGGGAGGAGTTGGGACTGAGCAGTTCTTC; V: TRBV7-2; length: 16; J: TRBJ2-1; size: .; D: TRBD2
CDR3: CASSPGTSEETQYF; DNA: TGTGCCAGCAGCCCTGGGACTAGCGAGGAGACCCAGTACTTC; V: TRBV7-2; length: 14; J: TRBJ2-5; size: .; D: TRBD2
CDR3: CASRPEGSGNTIYF; DNA: TGTGCCAGCAGACCGGAGGGCTCTGGAAACACCATATATTTT; V: TRBV12-3/TRBV12-4; length: 14; J: TRBJ1-3; size: few; D: .